Following are 10 T cell receptor beta chains from one sample sequenced in a study of T cell responses to AZD1222 COVID-19 vaccine. Profiled with immunoSEQ multiplex PCR; TCRdb holds only in-frame clones, not every one. The sample lists over 85,000 clones, approximately 84% seen once, with 13% to 15% in the top ten. The input for sequencing was peripheral blood, taken 28 days after the second AZD1222 dose. These TCRs come from an adult who received the AZD1222 COVID-19 vaccine.

This clone was detected a few times. The chain combines TRBV12-3 or TRBV12-4 with TRBJ1-1, with 9 bases lining up with TRBD1. The CDR3 covers 11 residues. V shed 6 bases and J 11 bases; nucleotides not matched to a gene: 4. CDR3 loop: CASSYDRGAFF. The CDR3 DNA reads as TGTGCCAGCAGCTACGACAGGGGGGCTTTCTTT.

Written as DNA, the CDR3 is TGCAGTGCAGGGAGGAGAGCTTTCTTT. This gives the protein CSAGRRAFF. The chain links TRBV20-1 to TRBJ1-1, with D uncertain. Trimming took 6 bases from V and 10 from J, leaving 9 bases between them. Germline V gene lookup returns CDR1 DFQATT and CDR2 SNEGSKA (reference sequence). This CDR3 comprises 9 residues.

V and J are TRBV7-9 and TRBJ2-7; D gene unclear. The CDR3 is 13 residues long. CDR1 SEHNR and CDR2 FQNEAQ come from the germline V gene (reference sequence). Trimming shortened V by 4 bases and J by 8 bases, and 15 bases separated the two germline ends. CDR3 protein: CASSSLFLGQQYF. As DNA, the CDR3 is TGTGCCAGCAGCTCTCTCTTCTTAGGACAGCAGTACTTC.

The table lists this clone with a count of one. The rearrangement links TRBV7-2 to TRBJ2-2, with 8 bases lining up with TRBD2. CDR1 SGHTA and CDR2 FQGNSA come from the germline V gene. V lost 0 bases and J lost 6; bases outside the gene matches: 21. The CDR3 loop spans 21 amino acids. Here the CDR3 reads CASSLAPFLAGPSHLAGELFF. In DNA form, the CDR3 reads TGTGCCAGCAGCTTAGCCCCTTTTCTAGCGGGTCCAAGCCACTTGGCCGGGGAGCTGTTTTTT.

J is TRBJ2-4 and V is TRBV5-1; 11 bases match TRBD2. In germline, CDR1 is SGHRS, CDR2 YFSETQ. The CDR3 has 17 amino acids. V was clipped by 0 bases and J by 4 bases; unmatched bases: 6. CDR3 bases: TGCGCCAGCAGCTTGGGGGGACTAGCGGTTACGAAAAACATTCAGTACTTC. This codes for CASSLGGLAVTKNIQYF.

This chain connects TRBV27 to TRBJ1-5; 8 positions match TRBD1. Trimming took 1 base from V and 5 from J; bases not matched to a gene: 7. Germline CDR1 MNHEY, CDR2 SMNVEV (reference sequence). The length of the CDR3 is 16 residues. DNA for the CDR3: TGTGCCAGCAGTTTATATACAGGGGGTAAGGATCAGCCCCAGCATTTT. The encoded protein is CASSLYTGGKDQPQHF.

There are a few counts of this clone. The chain links TRBV5-1 to TRBJ1-2; 8 nucleotides line up with TRBD1. The trim removed 4 bases at V and 2 bases at J, leaving 4 bases unmatched. The CDR3 totals 14 residues. CDR1 and CDR2 from the germline V gene are SGHRS and YFSETQ. CDR3 coding DNA: TGCGCCAGCAGCGGACAGGGCGGGAACTATGGCTACACCTTC. Amino acids: CASSGQGGNYGYTF.

This chain's CDR3 is CASSSGQSYEQYF. CDR3 in DNA: TGTGCCAGCAGTTCTGGGCAGTCCTACGAGCAGTACTTC. The chain couples TRBV6-5 to TRBJ2-7; D gene ambiguous. Trimming took off 4 bases at V and 1 base at J, with 8 bases between the two ends. This CDR3 has 13 amino acids. Germline V gives CDR1 MNHEY, CDR2 SVGAGI.

In this sample, this clone turned up once. The DNA for the CDR3 is TGTGCCAGCAGTTTCTTTACGAACACTGAAGCTTTCTTT. It encodes CASSFFTNTEAFF. This chain uses TRBV6-2 or TRBV6-3 with TRBJ1-1, with no clear D. The CDR3 contains 13 residues. CDR1 and CDR2 (germline): MNHEY, SVGEGT. V was shortened by 4 bases and J by 1 base, with 7 bases between the two germline ends.

This chain links TRBV3-1 (or the pseudogene TRBV3-2) with TRBJ1-5; D not resolved. Germline V gene sequence: CDR1 LGHDT, CDR2 YNNKEL (reference sequence). This CDR3 is built from 12 residues. The V end was cut by 5 bases, the J end by 4 bases, with 6 bases between. The CDR3 loop is CASSSRNQPQHF. The DNA of the CDR3 is TGTGCCAGCAGCTCGCGGAATCAGCCCCAGCATTTT.